This T cell receptor (beta chain) was identified during a study of cytomegalovirus exposure and HLA in healthy donors. Whole-study findings and limits: Indistinguishability led to the exclusion of some V segments, TRBV6-2 and TRBV6-3 included. Prior analysis indicated that the majority of TCR beta V segments exhibited productivity approximately 87% or approximately 30% of the time. In a later analysis, a missense DCLRE1C variant was linked to TCR beta V- and J-gene trimming.

Details on this clone: Its antigen is not known.

This PCR relied on a set of 60 Vbeta primers and 13 Jbeta primers. Data came from immunoSEQ multiplex PCR; TCRdb stores just in-frame clones and leaves some out. The table lists some 150,000 clones, 82% of them singletons. The V gene end was trimmed by 0 bases and the J gene end by 3 bases; junction bases not matched to a gene: 1. Germline lookup yields CDR1 SGHVS and CDR2 FNYEAQ. The CDR3 has 14 amino acids. Sequencing used PBMCs. The V call is TRBV7-6, the J call TRBJ2-7; TRBD2 aligns across 8 bases. The clonotype originates from a woman aged 45-65 years in good health and CMV-seropositive. The CDR3 coding sequence is TGTGCCAGCAGCTTAGCCAGCGGGGGCTACGAGCAGTACTTC. Amino acids: CASSLASGGYEQYF.